These 27 T cell receptor beta chains were sequenced from one sample in a study of CD8 T cells in ankylosing spondylitis. TCRdb reprocessed the 5' RACE reads via MiXCR and lists one record per CDR3 protein. Of nearly 250,000 distinct CDR3 sequences in the sample, roughly 32% are singletons; the top ten hold roughly 4%. The source material was blood, either unsorted or a sorted T cell fraction (not recorded which). The source is a male donor with ankylosing spondylitis or in good health (not recorded which).

In this sample, this clonotype turned up a few times. This rearrangement joins TRBV5-6 to TRBJ2-7, with D possibly being TRBD1 (6 bases). Germline V CDR1 and CDR2: SGHDT, YYEEEE. The length of the CDR3 is 14 residues. V lost 2 bases, J lost 3 bases, and 12 bases lay in between. This CDR3 is CASSFQGRHYEQYF. In DNA, the CDR3 is TGTGCCAGCAGCTTCCAGGGGAGACACTACGAGCAGTACTTC. Drawing the rest from reference TRBV5-6 and TRBJ2-7, the complete variable domain is DAGVTQSPTHLIKTRGQQVTLRCSPKSGHDTVSWYQQALGQGPQFIFQYYEEEERQRGNFPDRFSGHQFPNYSSELNVNALLLGDSALYLCASSFQGRHYEQYFGPGTRLTVT.

The table lists this clonotype with a few counts. This chain joins TRBV5-1 and TRBJ2-7; D unclear. The CDR3 contains 13 residues. Trimming pared 5 bases from V and 0 bases from J, leaving 9 bases between. In germline, CDR1 is SGHRS, CDR2 YFSETQ. Written as DNA, the CDR3 is TGCGCCAGCAGGGAATCCGGCTCCTACGAGCAGTACTTC. Its translation is CASRESGSYEQYF.

This chain joins TRBV4-2 and TRBJ2-2; 7 bases fit TRBD1. Trimming removed 4 bases from V and 6 bases from J; junction bases left unmatched: 14. This CDR3 spans 17 amino acids. CDR1 is LGHNA and CDR2 is YNFKEQ in the germline V gene. DNA of the CDR3: TGTGCCAGCAGCCCGGGCCGGGACAGACTTTACTCCGGGGAGCTGTTTTTT. Translated, it gives CASSPGRDRLYSGELFF.

The rearrangement links TRBV5-1 to TRBJ2-5; TRBD2 agrees at 8 bases. V shed 4 bases, J shed 9 bases, and the junction held 8 bases outside the gene matches. This CDR3 has 13 amino acids. Per the germline V gene, CDR1 is SGHRS and CDR2 is YFSETQ. CDR3 amino acids: CASSEDLGGAQYF. The CDR3 DNA reads as TGCGCCAGCAGCGAAGATCTCGGGGGGGCCCAGTACTTC.

The chain combines TRBV29-1 with TRBJ1-1; D not resolved. V was pared by 4 bases and J by 5 bases, with 11 bases between. The germline V gene encodes CDR1 SQVTM and CDR2 ANQGSEA. The CDR3 has 12 residues. CDR3 DNA sequence: TGCAGCGTTGCCCGGCACGGGACTGAAGCTTTCTTT. Its protein product is CSVARHGTEAFF.

This chain uses TRBV20-1 with TRBJ2-3; either TRBD1 or TRBD2 may supply D (5 bases each). V shed 7 bases and J shed 3 bases, with 5 bases lying between them. From germline, CDR1 is DFQATT and CDR2 SNEGSKA (reference sequence). The CDR3 runs 10 residues. CDR3 protein: CSGGTDTQYF. The CDR3 nucleotides are TGCAGTGGGGGGACAGATACGCAGTATTTT.

This chain uses TRBV3-1 with TRBJ2-1, with no clear D. Germline V gene data show CDR1 as LGHDT and CDR2 as YNNKEL (reference sequence). The V end lost 1 base, the J end lost 0 bases, and 4 bases lay between the germline ends. The CDR3 loop spans 14 amino acids. The CDR3 sequence: CASSQVSSYNEQFF. CDR3 coding DNA: TGTGCCAGCAGCCAAGTCAGCTCCTACAATGAGCAGTTCTTC.

Only a few counts were recorded for this clonotype. The rearrangement joins TRBV12-3 or TRBV12-4 to TRBJ2-7; TRBD1 matches 8 bases. V lost 2 bases to trimming and J lost 6 bases; unmatched junction nucleotides: 6. The CDR3 totals 14 residues. The CDR3 loop reads CASSLLAGGGEQYF. The CDR3 DNA is TGTGCCAGCAGTTTACTTGCAGGGGGCGGCGAGCAGTACTTC.

The chain joins TRBV20-1 to TRBJ1-1; D remains ambiguous. The CDR3 contains 14 residues. V was pared by 6 bases and J by 5 bases, with 19 bases between. Germline CDR1 DFQATT, CDR2 SNEGSKA (reference sequence). CDR3 sequence (DNA): TGCAGTGCCAGAACCCCGGCGGTCCGGACTGAAGCTTTCTTT. It encodes CSARTPAVRTEAFF.

This clonotype was counted a few times. The CDR3 region has the DNA TGTGCCACCAGCAGAGATTTGGCAGGAGCCTACGAGCAGTACTTC. Translating gives CATSRDLAGAYEQYF. This chain joins TRBV15 and TRBJ2-7; no definite D call. The germline V gene has CDR1 LNHNV and CDR2 YYDKDF (reference sequence). Trimming took 0 bases from V and 2 from J, leaving 11 bases between them. The CDR3 covers 15 residues.

The gene calls are TRBV5-5 and TRBJ1-2, with D tentatively TRBD1 (5 bases). The germline gives CDR1 SGHKS, CDR2 YYEKEE (reference sequence). V lost 0 bases and J lost 3, with 18 bases in between. This CDR3 contains 17 residues. The CDR3 DNA sequence: TGTGCCAGCAGCTTGGTTACAGGTGCTCTCCACTACTATGGCTACACCTTC. Translation gives CASSLVTGALHYYGYTF. Variable domain in full (rest from reference TRBV5-5 and TRBJ1-2): DAGVTQSPTHLIKTRGQQVTLRCSPISGHKSVSWYQQVLGQGPQFIFQYYEKEERGRGNFPDRFSARQFPNYSSELNVNALLLGDSALYLCASSLVTGALHYYGYTFGSGTRLTVV.

V gene TRBV5-6 combines with J gene TRBJ2-1; unclear D gene. V was shortened by 3 bases and J by 6 bases, with 7 bases between the two germline ends. The CDR3 loop spans 12 amino acids. CDR1 is SGHDT, CDR2 YYEEEE, per germline. CDR3 loop: CASSWGINEQFF. In DNA, the CDR3 is TGTGCCAGCAGCTGGGGTATCAATGAGCAGTTCTTC.

CDR3 bases: TGTGCCAGCAGTTTATGGGCGGCGAGCTCCTACAATGAGCAGTTCTTC. As protein: CASSLWAASSYNEQFF. The genes are TRBV12-3 or TRBV12-4 and TRBJ2-1; D call uncertain. The CDR3 is 16 residues long. V was shortened by 2 bases and J by 0 bases, with 11 bases between the two germline ends.

The genes are TRBV12-3 or TRBV12-4 and TRBJ1-5; D unclear. V shed 3 bases and J shed 0 bases, with 6 bases lying between them. The CDR3 runs 14 residues. DNA of the CDR3: TGTGCCAGCAGTTTGTGGGGTAGCAATCAGCCCCAGCATTTT. Translating gives CASSLWGSNQPQHF.

This clonotype was observed a handful of times. The CDR3 bases are TGTGCCAGCAGTTACGGGTCGGGGGCCTATGGCTACACCTTC. It translates to CASSYGSGAYGYTF. This rearrangement joins TRBV6-5 to TRBJ1-2; D might be TRBD1 (6 bases). This CDR3 contains 14 residues. In germline, CDR1 is MNHEY, CDR2 SVGAGI. The V gene lost 2 bases and the J gene lost 4 bases, with 11 bases spanning the gap.

V and J are TRBV9 and TRBJ1-6, with TRBD1 identical over 9 bases. Trimming cost V 5 bases and J 10 bases; bases outside gene matches: 4. This CDR3 contains 13 residues. In germline, CDR1 is SGDLS, CDR2 YYNGEE. The CDR3 DNA reads as TGTGCCAGCAGGGACAGGGGCGGGTCACCCCTCCACTTT. Translation gives CASRDRGGSPLHF.

This clonotype was counted only a few times. The chain joins TRBV5-1 to TRBJ2-7; no clear D gene. V was pared by 4 bases and J by 0 bases, with 5 bases between. Germline lookup yields CDR1 SGHRS and CDR2 YFSETQ. The CDR3 totals 12 residues. For the CDR3, the DNA is TGCGCCAGCAGCCAAAGCTCCTACGAGCAGTACTTC. Its translation: CASSQSSYEQYF.

This clonotype was counted only a few times. This rearrangement joins TRBV6-4 to TRBJ1-1, with D tentatively TRBD1 (6 bases). The germline CDR1 and CDR2 sequences are MRHNA and SNTAGT. Trimming took off 0 bases at V and 5 bases at J, with 13 bases between the two ends. The CDR3 runs to 15 residues. The CDR3 is CASSDSGDRSTEAFF. The DNA of the CDR3 is TGTGCCAGCAGTGACTCGGGAGACAGGTCGACTGAAGCTTTCTTT.

V is TRBV28 and J is TRBJ2-7; D may be TRBD1 (7 bases). Germline-derived CDR1 and CDR2 are MDHEN and SYDVKM. Trimming took off 7 bases at V and 0 bases at J, with 19 bases between the two ends. This CDR3 has 16 amino acids. The CDR3 spells CASTLGGAGGSYEQYF. The CDR3 DNA sequence: TGTGCCAGCACTCTAGGAGGGGCAGGGGGCTCCTACGAGCAGTACTTC.

The table lists this clonotype with a few counts. This sequence joins TRBV20-1 and TRBJ2-2, with D unresolved. This CDR3 spans 14 amino acids. Trimming took off 3 bases at V and 2 bases at J, with 10 bases between the two ends. The germline V gene encodes CDR1 DFQATT and CDR2 SNEGSKA (reference sequence). The CDR3 is CSASGDFNTGELFF. The CDR3 coding sequence is TGCAGTGCTAGTGGCGACTTCAACACCGGGGAGCTGTTTTTT.

This clonotype showed up just a few times. The rearrangement joins TRBV20-1 to TRBJ2-7, with TRBD2 matching over 8 bases. Per germline, CDR1 DFQATT and CDR2 SNEGSKA (reference sequence). J lost 7 bases, V lost 3 bases, and 11 bases had no gene match. The CDR3 is 14 amino acids. CDR3 coding DNA: TGCAGTGCTAGTAGGCTCATACTAGCGGATGAGCAGTACTTC. Protein sequence: CSASRLILADEQYF.

For the CDR3, the DNA is TGTGCCAGCAGCCTTTATGGTGGGGGGAACACTGAAGCTTTCTTT. Protein sequence: CASSLYGGGNTEAFF. The rearrangement uses TRBV7-3 and TRBJ1-1; the D gene is possibly TRBD1 (5 bases). Germline-derived CDR1 and CDR2 are SGHTA and FQGTGA. V shed 5 bases and J shed 1 base, with 14 bases lying between them. CDR3 length: 15 amino acids.

The chain is built from TRBV20-1 and TRBJ2-5; 7 nucleotides align to TRBD1. Germline CDR1 reads DFQATT; CDR2 reads SNEGSKA (reference sequence). The J segment lost 2 bases and the V segment lost 5 bases, leaving 5 bases of the junction unmatched. The CDR3 length is 13 residues. In DNA, the CDR3 is TGCAGTGCTCTTGAGACAGGGCAAGAGACCCAGTACTTC. Protein: CSALETGQETQYF.

Here the CDR3 reads CASSLTDSYNEQFF. The CDR3 DNA follows: TGCGCCAGCAGCTTGACAGACTCCTACAATGAGCAGTTCTTC. The J gene is TRBJ2-1, the V gene TRBV5-1; D remains ambiguous. Trimming pared 1 base from V and 0 bases from J, leaving 5 bases between. Germline CDR1 is SGHRS and CDR2 is YFSETQ. The CDR3 covers 14 residues.

This clonotype was seen many times. This chain uses TRBV20-1 with TRBJ2-7, with TRBD1 matching 10 bases. The CDR3 runs to 14 residues. Per germline, CDR1 DFQATT and CDR2 SNEGSKA (reference sequence). V dropped 5 bases and J dropped 5; count of bases not matched to a gene: 9. CDR3 residues: CSAASSGTGDEQYF. As DNA, the CDR3 is TGCAGTGCTGCCTCATCCGGGACAGGGGACGAGCAGTACTTC.

The chain has TRBV20-1 and TRBJ1-4; D perhaps matches TRBD1 (5 bases). V was cut by 7 bases and J by 8 bases, with 20 bases left in between. Germline lookup yields CDR1 DFQATT and CDR2 SNEGSKA (reference sequence). The CDR3 contains 14 residues. Written as DNA, the CDR3 is TGCAGTGTCATTAGGCGGCAGGGCGAAGAAAAACTGTTTTTT. Protein sequence: CSVIRRQGEEKLFF.

The rearrangement joins TRBV20-1 to TRBJ2-7; TRBD2 aligns across 7 bases. V gave up 4 bases and J gave up 0 bases; unmatched junction bases: 12. Germline assignment: CDR1 DFQATT and CDR2 SNEGSKA (reference sequence). CDR3 length equals 16 residues. The CDR3 here is CSATSEASGNSYEQYF. The CDR3 region has the DNA TGCAGTGCTACCTCTGAGGCTAGCGGAAACTCCTACGAGCAGTACTTC.